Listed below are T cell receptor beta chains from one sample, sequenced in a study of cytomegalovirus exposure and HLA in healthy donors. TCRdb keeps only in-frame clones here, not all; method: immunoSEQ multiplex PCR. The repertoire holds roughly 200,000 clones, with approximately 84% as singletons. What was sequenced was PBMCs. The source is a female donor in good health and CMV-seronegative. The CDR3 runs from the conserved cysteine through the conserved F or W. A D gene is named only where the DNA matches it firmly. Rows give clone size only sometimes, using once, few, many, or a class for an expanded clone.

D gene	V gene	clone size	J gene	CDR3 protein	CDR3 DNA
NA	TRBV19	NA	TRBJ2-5	CASGDKPRETQYF	TGTGCCAGTGGGGACAAACCTAGGGAGACCCAGTACTTC
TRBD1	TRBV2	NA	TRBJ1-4	CASSSQGGFVKLFF	TGTGCCAGCAGTTCACAGGGGGGTTTCGTAAAACTGTTTTTT
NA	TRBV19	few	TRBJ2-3	CASSIGKAASTDTQYF	TGTGCCAGTAGTATAGGGAAAGCGGCAAGCACAGATACGCAGTATTTT
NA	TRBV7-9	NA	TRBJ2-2	CASINAGTRNTGELFF	TGTGCCAGCATTAACGCCGGGACACGCAACACCGGGGAGCTGTTTTTT
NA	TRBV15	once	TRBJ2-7	CATSRDQAREQYF	TGTGCCACCAGCAGAGATCAGGCGCGCGAGCAGTACTTC
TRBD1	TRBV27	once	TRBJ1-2	CATTTGTGSGYTF	TGTGCCACAACCACCGGGACAGGGAGTGGCTACACCTTC
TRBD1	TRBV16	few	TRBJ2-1	CASSLRDRDYNEQFF	TGTGCCAGCAGCCTCCGGGACAGAGACTACAATGAGCAGTTCTTC
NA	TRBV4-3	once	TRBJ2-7	CASSQSANPSYEQYF	TGCGCCAGCAGCCAGAGCGCTAATCCCTCCTACGAGCAGTACTTC
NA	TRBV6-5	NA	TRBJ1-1	CASSYSRGFGTEAFF	TGTGCCAGCAGTTACTCGCGGGGATTTGGGACTGAAGCTTTCTTT
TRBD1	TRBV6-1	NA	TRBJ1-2	CASSETGQLVDGYTF	TGTGCCAGCAGTGAAACGGGACAGCTCGTCGATGGTTACACCTTC
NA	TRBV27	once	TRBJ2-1	CASSFTSPHNEQFF	TGTGCCAGCAGTTTCACTAGTCCTCACAATGAGCAGTTCTTC
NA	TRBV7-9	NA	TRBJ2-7	CSSTRDAGASYEQYF	TGTTCCAGCACGCGCGACGCGGGTGCTTCCTACGAGCAGTACTTC
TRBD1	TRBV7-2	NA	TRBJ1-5	CASSRDRRDQPQHF	TGTGCCAGCAGCCGGGACAGGCGAGATCAGCCCCAGCATTTT
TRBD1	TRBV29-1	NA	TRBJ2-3	CSAYRGRISDTQYF	TGCAGCGCCTACAGGGGGAGAATTTCCGATACGCAGTATTTT
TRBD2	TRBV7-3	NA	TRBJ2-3	CASSLKRSSGGSTDTQYF	TGTGCCAGCAGCTTAAAGAGGTCTAGCGGGGGATCCACAGATACGCAGTATTTT
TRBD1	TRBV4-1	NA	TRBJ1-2	CASSQEGRTGRLGYTF	TGCGCCAGCAGCCAAGAGGGGAGGACAGGGCGCTTAGGCTACACCTTC
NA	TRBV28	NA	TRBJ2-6	CASSPTGPGANVLTF	TGTGCCAGCAGTCCGACAGGTCCTGGGGCCAACGTCCTGACTTTC
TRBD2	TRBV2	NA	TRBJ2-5	CASSEGAGGIETQYF	TGTGCCAGCAGTGAGGGGGCGGGGGGGATAGAGACCCAGTACTTC
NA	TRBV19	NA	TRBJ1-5	CASSSRTVLGNQPQHF	TGTGCCAGTAGTTCCAGGACAGTCCTGGGCAATCAGCCCCAGCATTTT
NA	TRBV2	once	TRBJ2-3	CASSLNRDTSTDTQYF	TGTGCCAGCAGTTTAAACCGGGACACGAGCACAGATACGCAGTATTTT
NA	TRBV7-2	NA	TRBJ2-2	CASSLEGVAGELFF	TGTGCCAGCAGCTTAGAAGGGGTGGCCGGGGAGCTGTTTTTT
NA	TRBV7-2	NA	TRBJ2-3	CASSPRVAASTDTQYF	TGTGCCAGCAGCCCAAGGGTAGCGGCTAGCACAGATACGCAGTATTTT
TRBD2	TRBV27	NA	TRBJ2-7	CASSSKTRMTGGGSGEQYF	TGTGCCAGCAGTTCCAAGACGCGAATGACTGGGGGGGGGTCCGGCGAGCAGTACTTC
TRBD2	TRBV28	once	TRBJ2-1	CASSPWTSENEQFF	TGTGCCAGCAGCCCTTGGACTAGCGAGAATGAGCAGTTCTTC
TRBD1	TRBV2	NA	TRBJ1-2	CASSEARSLGTGGLSNYGYTF	TGTGCCAGCAGTGAAGCGCGGTCATTGGGGACAGGGGGCCTTTCTAACTATGGCTACACCTTC
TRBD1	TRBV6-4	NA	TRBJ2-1	CASSGRQGNLNEQFF	TGTGCCAGCAGTGGACGACAGGGTAATCTCAATGAGCAGTTCTTC
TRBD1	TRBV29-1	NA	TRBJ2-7	CSVELNRGGYEQYF	TGCAGCGTTGAGCTAAACAGGGGCGGCTACGAGCAGTACTTC
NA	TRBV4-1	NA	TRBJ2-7	CASSLIPGSYEQYF	TGCGCCAGCAGCCTTATACCGGGGAGCTACGAGCAGTACTTC
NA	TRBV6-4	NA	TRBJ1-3	CASNQIPTVSGNTIYF	TGTGCCAGCAACCAAATACCGACAGTCTCTGGAAACACCATATATTTT
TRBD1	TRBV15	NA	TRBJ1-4	CATSSQGALGEKLFF	TGTGCCACCAGCAGCCAGGGGGCTCTTGGCGAAAAACTGTTTTTT
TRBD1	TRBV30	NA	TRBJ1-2	CAWSYTGGYGYTF	TGTGCCTGGAGCTACACAGGGGGCTATGGCTACACCTTC
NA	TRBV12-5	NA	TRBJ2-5	CASGLVLGGYETQYF	TGTGCTAGTGGTTTGGTACTGGGGGGTTATGAGACCCAGTACTTC
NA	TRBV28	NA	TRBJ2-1	CASNAGFPYNEQFF	TGTGCCAGCAACGCGGGATTTCCCTACAATGAGCAGTTCTTC
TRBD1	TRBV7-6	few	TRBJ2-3	CASSSGQGAKDTQYF	TGTGCCAGCAGCTCCGGACAGGGGGCTAAAGATACGCAGTATTTT
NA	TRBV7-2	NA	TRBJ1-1	CASSLMRESEAFF	TGTGCCAGCAGCTTAATGAGGGAATCTGAAGCTTTCTTT
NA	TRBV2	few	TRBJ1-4	CASTLRGFTNEKLFF	TGTGCCAGCACCCTAAGGGGGTTTACTAATGAAAAACTGTTTTTT
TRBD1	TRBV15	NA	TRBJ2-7	CATSSPGQAYEQYF	TGTGCCACCAGCTCACCGGGACAGGCCTACGAGCAGTACTTC
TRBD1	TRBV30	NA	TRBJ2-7	CAWGPGTVSYEQYF	TGTGCCTGGGGCCCCGGGACAGTCTCCTACGAGCAGTACTTC
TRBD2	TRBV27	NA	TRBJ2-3	CASSLAGGPDTQYF	TGTGCCAGCAGTTTAGCGGGGGGGCCTGATACGCAGTATTTT
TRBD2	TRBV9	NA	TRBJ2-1	CASSSRGLAGGGYNEQFF	TGTGCCAGCAGCTCAAGAGGACTAGCGGGAGGAGGCTACAATGAGCAGTTCTTC
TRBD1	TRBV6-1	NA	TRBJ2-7	CASSATGWSYEQYF	TGTGCCAGCAGTGCGACAGGGTGGTCCTACGAGCAGTACTTC
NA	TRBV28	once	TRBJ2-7	CASSSRDTTFFSYEQYF	TGTGCCAGCAGTTCCCGGGACACAACTTTTTTCTCCTACGAGCAGTACTTC
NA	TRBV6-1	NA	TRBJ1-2	CASSPLGGTHYGYTF	TGTGCCAGCAGCCCCCTGGGGGGGACTCACTATGGCTACACCTTC
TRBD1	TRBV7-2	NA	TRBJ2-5	CASSFGQGVVGGKTQYF	TGTGCCAGCAGCTTCGGACAGGGTGTGGTAGGAGGGAAGACCCAGTACTTC
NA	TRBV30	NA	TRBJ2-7	CAWNTGDAEQYF	TGTGCCTGGAATACGGGGGATGCCGAGCAGTACTTC
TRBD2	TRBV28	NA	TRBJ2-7	CASSLVLAGVKSSYEQYF	TGTGCCAGCAGTTTGGTGCTAGCGGGGGTTAAAAGCTCCTACGAGCAGTACTTC
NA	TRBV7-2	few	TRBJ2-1	CASSYGLTNEQFF	TGTGCCAGCAGTTATGGACTGACCAATGAGCAGTTCTTC
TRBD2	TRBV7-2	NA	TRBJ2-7	CASSLAAGGREQYF	TGTGCCAGCAGCTTAGCAGCGGGGGGAAGGGAGCAGTACTTC
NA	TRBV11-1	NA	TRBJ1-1	CASSSITDTEAFF	TGTGCCAGCAGCTCCATAACGGACACTGAAGCTTTCTTT
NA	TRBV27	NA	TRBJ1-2	CASRPGAPTSYGYTF	TGTGCCAGCAGGCCCGGGGCACCGACTAGCTATGGCTACACCTTC
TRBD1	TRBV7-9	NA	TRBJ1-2	CASSLTGGPNYGYTF	TGTGCCAGCAGCTTAACAGGGGGCCCTAACTATGGCTACACCTTC
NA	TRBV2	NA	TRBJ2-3	CATGQTTDTQYF	TGTGCCACCGGACAGACCACAGATACGCAGTATTTT
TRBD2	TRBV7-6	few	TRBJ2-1	CASSALAGGDNEQFF	TGTGCCAGCAGCGCACTAGCGGGGGGGGACAATGAGCAGTTCTTC
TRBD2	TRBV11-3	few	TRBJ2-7	CASSPGTNSYEQYF	TGTGCCAGCAGCCCCGGGACTAACTCCTACGAGCAGTACTTC
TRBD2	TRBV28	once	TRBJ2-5	CASKRERAETQYF	TGTGCCAGTAAGCGGGAGAGGGCGGAGACCCAGTACTTC
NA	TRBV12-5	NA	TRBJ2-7	CASGLVRAGPYEQYF	TGTGCTAGTGGTTTGGTCCGAGCAGGCCCCTACGAGCAGTACTTC
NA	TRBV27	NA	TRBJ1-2	CASSLSSAGRNYGYTF	TGTGCCAGCAGTTTATCGTCCGCGGGCAGGAACTATGGCTACACCTTC